The 10 T cell receptor beta chains presented below share a single source sample, sequenced in a study of T cell responses to AZD1222 COVID-19 vaccine. Repertoires were generated with immunoSEQ multiplex PCR, while TCRdb's copy carries only in-frame clones and drops some. The profile shows tens of thousands of clones, over 60% of them singletons. The sample here was peripheral blood, taken 28 days after the second AZD1222 dose. All receptors derive from an adult who received the AZD1222 COVID-19 vaccine.

This clone has a handful of counts. The chain is built from TRBV11-2 and TRBJ2-3, with D hard to call. Trimming left V 1 base short and J 2 bases short, with 13 bases between. The CDR3 contains 16 residues. Germline V CDR1 and CDR2: SGHAT, FQNNGV. The CDR3 region has the DNA TGTGCCAGCAGCTTAGCCCCTCCACCGAACACAGATACGCAGTATTTT. The encoded protein is CASSLAPPPNTDTQYF.

This chain joins TRBV20-1 and TRBJ2-2, with D perhaps TRBD1 or TRBD2 (5 bases each). The CDR3 has 14 residues. V lost 3 bases, J lost 5 bases, and 13 bases lay in between. Germline values: CDR1 DFQATT, CDR2 SNEGSKA (reference sequence). CDR3 bases: TGCAGTGCTAGTCAGGGACGTGGGACCGGGGAGCTGTTTTTT. It codes for CSASQGRGTGELFF.

This clone was counted once. The chain carries TRBV6-6 and TRBJ1-6, with D maybe TRBD1 (5 bases). Trimming took 7 bases from V and 7 from J, leaving 8 bases between them. CDR1 and CDR2 (germline): MNHNY, SVGAGI (reference sequence). CDR3 size: 12 residues. The CDR3 protein is CASTEGNSPLHF. In DNA form, the CDR3 reads TGTGCCAGCACGGAGGGGAATTCACCCCTCCACTTT.

This clone was counted only a few times. The chain joins TRBV4-1 to TRBJ2-5; D gene uncertain. The CDR3 sequence is 14 residues long. Per the germline V gene, CDR1 is MGHRA and CDR2 is YSYEKL. Trimming took 2 bases from V and 4 from J, leaving 11 bases between them. CDR3: CASSQPTRRETQYF. The CDR3 DNA reads as TGCGCCAGCAGCCAACCCACCCGACGAGAGACCCAGTACTTC.

The rearrangement joins TRBV7-2 to TRBJ2-3; TRBD2 matches 8 bases. CDR1 and CDR2 from the germline V gene are SGHTA and FQGNSA. This CDR3 has 15 amino acids. V lost 3 bases and J lost 1; bases outside the gene matches: 3. CDR3 bases: TGTGCCAGCAGCTTCCCAGCGGGGGGCACAGATACGCAGTATTTT. Its protein is CASSFPAGGTDTQYF.

In its sample, this clone was seen once. The chain has TRBV5-5 and TRBJ2-1; 8 bases are a match to TRBD1. Losses at the gene ends were 0 bases for V and 7 bases for J; bases not matched to a gene: 6. The CDR3 contains 15 residues. Per the germline V gene, CDR1 is SGHKS and CDR2 is YYEKEE (reference sequence). DNA of the CDR3: TGTGCCAGCAGCTTGGAGGACAGGGACGAAAATGAGCAGTTCTTC. Translation: CASSLEDRDENEQFF.

V is TRBV18 and J is TRBJ1-4; D might be TRBD1 (5 bases). Germline-derived CDR1 and CDR2 are KGHSH and LQKENI. CDR3 length: 13 amino acids. Trimming removed 2 bases from V and 8 bases from J, with 9 bases in between. The CDR3 DNA reads TGTGCCAGCTCACCAGGGGGTGGAGAAAAACTGTTTTTT. This gives the protein CASSPGGGEKLFF.

This clone showed up just once. This rearrangement joins TRBV27 to TRBJ2-7; TRBD2 agrees at 10 bases. The CDR3 covers 17 residues. Germline CDR1 is MNHEY and CDR2 is SMNVEV (reference sequence). V gave up 5 bases and J gave up 7 bases; unmatched junction bases: 17. In DNA, the CDR3 is TGTGCCAGCAGTATCCGAACCCCAGGGACTAGCGCGGATGAGCAGTACTTC. Protein product: CASSIRTPGTSADEQYF.

The chain combines TRBV19 with TRBJ1-5; the D gene is possibly TRBD1 (5 bases). The CDR3 spans 14 residues. Germline-derived CDR1 and CDR2 are LNHDA and SQIVND (reference sequence). Deletions cut 3 bases from V and 4 bases from J, with 10 bases between. DNA for the CDR3: TGTGCCAGTAGTATCAAGGGGTTGAATCAGCCCCAGCATTTT. Translating gives CASSIKGLNQPQHF.

This clone appeared a single time. The rearrangement uses TRBV9 and TRBJ2-5, with 9 bases fitting TRBD2. The germline gives CDR1 SGDLS, CDR2 YYNGEE. This CDR3 has 17 residues. V was clipped by 1 base and J by 4 bases; unmatched bases: 11. Here the CDR3 reads CASSVRVAGVPRETQYF. CDR3 nucleotides: TGTGCCAGCAGCGTAAGGGTAGCGGGGGTCCCCCGAGAGACCCAGTACTTC.